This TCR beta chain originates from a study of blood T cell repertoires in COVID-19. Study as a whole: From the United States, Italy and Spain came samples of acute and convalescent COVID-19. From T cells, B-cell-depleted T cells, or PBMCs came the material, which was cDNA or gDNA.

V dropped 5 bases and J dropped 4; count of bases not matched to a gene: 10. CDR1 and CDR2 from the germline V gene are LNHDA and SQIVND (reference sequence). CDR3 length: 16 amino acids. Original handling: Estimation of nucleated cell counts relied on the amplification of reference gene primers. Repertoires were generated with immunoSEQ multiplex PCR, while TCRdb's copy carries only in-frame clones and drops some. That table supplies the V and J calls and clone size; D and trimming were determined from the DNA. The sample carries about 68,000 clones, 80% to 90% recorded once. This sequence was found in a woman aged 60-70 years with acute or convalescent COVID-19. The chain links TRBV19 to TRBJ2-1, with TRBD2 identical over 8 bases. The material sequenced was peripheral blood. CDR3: CASSGSGGSNYNEQFF. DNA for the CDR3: TGTGCCAGTAGTGGGTCGGGAGGGTCAAATTACAATGAGCAGTTCTTC.